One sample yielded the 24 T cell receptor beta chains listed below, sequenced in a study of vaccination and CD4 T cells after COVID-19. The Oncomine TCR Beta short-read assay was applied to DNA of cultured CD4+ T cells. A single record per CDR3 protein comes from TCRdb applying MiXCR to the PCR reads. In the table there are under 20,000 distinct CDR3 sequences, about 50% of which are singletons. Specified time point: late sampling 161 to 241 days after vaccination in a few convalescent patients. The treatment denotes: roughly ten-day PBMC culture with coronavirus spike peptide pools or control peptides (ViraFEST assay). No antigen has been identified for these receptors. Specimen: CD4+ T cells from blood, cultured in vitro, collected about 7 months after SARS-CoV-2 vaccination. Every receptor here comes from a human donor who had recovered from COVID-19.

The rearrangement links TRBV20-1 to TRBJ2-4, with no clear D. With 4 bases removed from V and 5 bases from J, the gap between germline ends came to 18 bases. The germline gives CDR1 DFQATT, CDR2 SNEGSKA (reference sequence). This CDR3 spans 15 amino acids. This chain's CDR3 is CSATHAQTQENIQYF. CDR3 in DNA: TGCAGTGCTACACACGCTCAAACCCAAGAAAACATTCAGTACTTC.

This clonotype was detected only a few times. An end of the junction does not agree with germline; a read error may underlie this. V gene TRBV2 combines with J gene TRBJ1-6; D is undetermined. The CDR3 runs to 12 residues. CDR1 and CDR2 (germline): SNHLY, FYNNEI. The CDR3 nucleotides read TGTGCCAGCAGAGAAGACCCCACCGCCCTCCACTTT. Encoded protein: CASREDPTALHF.

CDR3 sequence reads: CSASISTSYHGTQYF. As DNA, the CDR3 is TGCAGTGCTAGTATATCTACTAGCTACCACGGGACCCAGTACTTC. V usage is TRBV20-1 and J usage is TRBJ2-5; a possible D gene is TRBD2 (6 bases). V lost 3 bases to trimming and J lost 7 bases, with 21 bases between them. CDR1 DFQATT and CDR2 SNEGSKA come from the germline V gene (reference sequence). This CDR3 contains 15 residues.

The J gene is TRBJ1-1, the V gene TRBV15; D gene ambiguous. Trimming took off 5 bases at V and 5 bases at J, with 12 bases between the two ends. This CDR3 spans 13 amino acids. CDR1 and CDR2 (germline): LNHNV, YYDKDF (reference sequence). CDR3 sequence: CATSGLAGTEAFF. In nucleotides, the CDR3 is TGTGCCACCAGCGGCCTCGCGGGTACTGAAGCTTTCTTT. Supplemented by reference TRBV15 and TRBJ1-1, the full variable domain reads DAMVIQNPRYQVTQFGKPVTLSCSQTLNHNVMYWYQQKSSQAPKLLFHYYDKDFNNEADTPDNFQSRRPNTSFCFLDIRSPGLGDTAMYLCATSGLAGTEAFFGQGTRLTVV.

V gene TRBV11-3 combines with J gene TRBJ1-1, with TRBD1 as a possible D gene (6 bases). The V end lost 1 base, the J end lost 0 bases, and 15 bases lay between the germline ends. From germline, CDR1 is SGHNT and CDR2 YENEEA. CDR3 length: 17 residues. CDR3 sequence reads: CASSLVLTGAVNTEAFF. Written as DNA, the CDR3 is TGTGCCAGCAGCTTAGTACTCACGGGGGCAGTGAACACTGAAGCTTTCTTT.

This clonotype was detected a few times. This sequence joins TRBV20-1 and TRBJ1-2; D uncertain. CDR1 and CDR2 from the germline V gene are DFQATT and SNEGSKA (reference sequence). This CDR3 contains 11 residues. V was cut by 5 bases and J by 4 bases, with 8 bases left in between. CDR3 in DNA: TGCAGTGCTCAGGACTCCTATGGCTACACCTTC. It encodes CSAQDSYGYTF.

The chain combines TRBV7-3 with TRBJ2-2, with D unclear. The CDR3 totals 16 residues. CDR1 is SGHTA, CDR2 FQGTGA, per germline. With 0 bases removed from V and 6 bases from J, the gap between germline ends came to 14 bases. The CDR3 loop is CASSLTAIASAGELFF. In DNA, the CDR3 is TGTGCCAGCAGCTTAACGGCGATAGCCTCAGCCGGGGAGCTGTTTTTT.

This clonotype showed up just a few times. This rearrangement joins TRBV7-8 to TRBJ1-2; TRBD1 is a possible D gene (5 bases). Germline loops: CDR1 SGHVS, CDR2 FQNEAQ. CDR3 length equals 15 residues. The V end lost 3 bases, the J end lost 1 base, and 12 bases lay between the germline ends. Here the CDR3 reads CASSLGDFFNYGYTF. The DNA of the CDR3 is TGTGCCAGCAGCTTGGGGGACTTCTTTAACTATGGCTACACCTTC.

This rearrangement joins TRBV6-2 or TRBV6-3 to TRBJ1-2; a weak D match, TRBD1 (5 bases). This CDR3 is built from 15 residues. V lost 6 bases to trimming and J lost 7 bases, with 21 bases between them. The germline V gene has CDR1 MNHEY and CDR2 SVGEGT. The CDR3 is CASSRHSTAAFGYTF. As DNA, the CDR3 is TGTGCCAGCAGCCGCCACTCGACAGCCGCCTTTGGCTACACCTTC.

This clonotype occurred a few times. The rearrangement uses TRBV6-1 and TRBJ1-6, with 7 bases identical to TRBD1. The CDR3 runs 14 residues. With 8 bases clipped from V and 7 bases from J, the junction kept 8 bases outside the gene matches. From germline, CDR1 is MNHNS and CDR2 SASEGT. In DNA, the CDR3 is TGTGCCAGCTCCCCGGGACAGCAAAATTCACCCCTCCACTTT. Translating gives CASSPGQQNSPLHF.

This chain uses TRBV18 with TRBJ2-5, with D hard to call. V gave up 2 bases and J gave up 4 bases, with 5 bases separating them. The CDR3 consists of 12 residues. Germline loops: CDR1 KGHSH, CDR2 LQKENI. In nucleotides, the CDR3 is TGTGCCAGCTCACCAGGGGTAGAGACCCAGTACTTC. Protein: CASSPGVETQYF.

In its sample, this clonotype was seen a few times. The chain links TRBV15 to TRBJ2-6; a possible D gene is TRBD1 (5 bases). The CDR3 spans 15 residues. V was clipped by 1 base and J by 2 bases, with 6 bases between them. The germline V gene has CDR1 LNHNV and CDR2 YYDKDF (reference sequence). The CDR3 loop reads CATSRVRAGANVLTF. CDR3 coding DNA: TGTGCCACCAGCAGAGTCAGGGCTGGGGCCAACGTCCTGACTTTC.

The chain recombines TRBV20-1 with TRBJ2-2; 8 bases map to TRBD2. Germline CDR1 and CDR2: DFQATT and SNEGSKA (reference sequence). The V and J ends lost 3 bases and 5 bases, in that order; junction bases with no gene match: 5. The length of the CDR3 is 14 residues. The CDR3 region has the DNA TGCAGTGCTAGGCGAGCGGGGGTTACCGGGGAGCTGTTTTTT. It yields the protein CSARRAGVTGELFF.

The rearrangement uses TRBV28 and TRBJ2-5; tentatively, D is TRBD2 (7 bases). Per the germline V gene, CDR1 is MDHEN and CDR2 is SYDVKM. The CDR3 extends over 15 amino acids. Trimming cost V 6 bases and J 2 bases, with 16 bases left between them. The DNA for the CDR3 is TGTGCCAGCAGCCTAGGGGGGGGCGCGCAAGAGACCCAGTACTTC. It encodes CASSLGGGAQETQYF. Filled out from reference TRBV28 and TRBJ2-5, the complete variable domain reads DVKVTQSSRYLVKRTGEKVFLECVQDMDHENMFWYRQDPGLGLRLIYFSYDVKMKEKGDIPEGYSVSREKKERFSLILESASTNQTSMYLCASSLGGGAQETQYFGPGTRLLVL.

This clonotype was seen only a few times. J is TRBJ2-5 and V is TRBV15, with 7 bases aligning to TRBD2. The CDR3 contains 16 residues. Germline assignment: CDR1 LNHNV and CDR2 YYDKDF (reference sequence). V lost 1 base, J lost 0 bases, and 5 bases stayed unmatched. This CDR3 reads CATSRGSSGNQETQYF. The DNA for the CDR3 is TGTGCCACCAGCAGAGGTTCGAGCGGGAACCAAGAGACCCAGTACTTC.

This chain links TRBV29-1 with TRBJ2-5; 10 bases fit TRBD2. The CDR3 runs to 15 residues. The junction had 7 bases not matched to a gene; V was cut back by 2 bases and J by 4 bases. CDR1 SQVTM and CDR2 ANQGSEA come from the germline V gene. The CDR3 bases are TGCAGCGTTGAATTACGGACTAGCGGTGGAGAGACCCAGTACTTC. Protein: CSVELRTSGGETQYF.

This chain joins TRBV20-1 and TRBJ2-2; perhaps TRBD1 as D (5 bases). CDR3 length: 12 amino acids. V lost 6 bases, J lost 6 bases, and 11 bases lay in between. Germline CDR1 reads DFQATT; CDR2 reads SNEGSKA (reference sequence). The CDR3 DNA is TGCAGTGCCTCGTGGGGCCCCGGGGAGCTGTTTTTT. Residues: CSASWGPGELFF.

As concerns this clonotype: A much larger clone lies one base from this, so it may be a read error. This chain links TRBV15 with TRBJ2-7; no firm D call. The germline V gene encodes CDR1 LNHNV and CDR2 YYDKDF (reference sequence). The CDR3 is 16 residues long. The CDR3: CATSTVTETLYYGQYF. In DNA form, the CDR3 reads TGTGCCACCAGCACTGTTACGGAGACCCTTTACTACGGGCAGTACTTC.

The CDR3 loop reads CASSNDRAGTQYF. The CDR3 bases are TGTGCCAGCAGCAACGACAGGGCTGGTACGCAGTATTTT. The genes are TRBV7-2 and TRBJ2-3, with 7 positions matching TRBD1. The trim removed 5 bases at V and 8 bases at J, leaving 7 bases unmatched. Germline V gene sequence: CDR1 SGHTA, CDR2 FQGNSA. This CDR3 contains 13 residues.

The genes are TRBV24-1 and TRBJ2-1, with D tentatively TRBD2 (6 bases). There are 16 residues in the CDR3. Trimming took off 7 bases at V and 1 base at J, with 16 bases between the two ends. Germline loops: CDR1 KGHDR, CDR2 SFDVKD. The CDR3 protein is CATSAVTGESYNEQFF. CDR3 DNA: TGTGCCACCAGCGCGGTAACGGGAGAGTCCTACAATGAGCAGTTCTTC.

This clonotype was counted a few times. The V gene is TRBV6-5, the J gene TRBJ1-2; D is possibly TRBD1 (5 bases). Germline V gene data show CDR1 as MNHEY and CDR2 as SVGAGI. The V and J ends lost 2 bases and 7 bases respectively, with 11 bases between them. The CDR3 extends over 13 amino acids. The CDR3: CASSYGGVLGYTF. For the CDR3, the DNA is TGTGCCAGCAGTTACGGGGGAGTGCTTGGCTACACCTTC.

The CDR3 spells CASSDPLGRGRSNQPQHF. In nucleotides, the CDR3 is TGTGCCAGCAGTGACCCCCTTGGCAGGGGGCGAAGCAATCAGCCCCAGCATTTT. V usage is TRBV6-1 and J usage is TRBJ1-5; 8 positions agree with TRBD1. Germline CDR1 is MNHNS and CDR2 is SASEGT. V trimming: 3 bases; J trimming: 1 base; junction bases outside the gene matches: 11. The CDR3 is 18 amino acids.

Here the CDR3 reads CATSRGRTNYGYTF. In nucleotides, the CDR3 is TGTGCCACCAGCAGGGGACGGACTAACTATGGCTACACCTTC. This chain connects TRBV15 to TRBJ1-2; D is possibly TRBD1 (5 bases). CDR3 length equals 14 residues. V shed 3 bases and J shed 0 bases, with 8 bases lying between them. The germline CDR1 and CDR2 sequences are LNHNV and YYDKDF (reference sequence).

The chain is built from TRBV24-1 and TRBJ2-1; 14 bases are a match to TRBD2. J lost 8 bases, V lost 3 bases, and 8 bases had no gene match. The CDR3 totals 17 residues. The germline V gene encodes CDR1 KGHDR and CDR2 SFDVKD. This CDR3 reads CATSDPGGTSGRDEQFF. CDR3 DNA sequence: TGTGCCACCAGTGATCCCGGAGGGACTAGCGGGAGAGATGAGCAGTTCTTC.